A single sample gave rise to the 20 T cell receptor beta chains below, sequenced in a study of control samples from healthy donors and cancer patients. Data came from immunoSEQ multiplex PCR; TCRdb stores just in-frame clones and leaves some out. The data show about 180,000 clones, with approximately 92% seen just once and 1.2% to 1.5% held by the top ten. The sample taken for sequencing was blood. These receptors were collected from a young man in good health.

The rearrangement links TRBV7-9 to TRBJ1-1, with D maybe TRBD1 (5 bases). Germline V gives CDR1 SEHNR, CDR2 FQNEAQ (reference sequence). The CDR3 spans 13 residues. The V and J ends lost 4 bases and 4 bases respectively, with 10 bases between them. The CDR3 DNA sequence: TGTGCCAGCAGCTCTCAGGGTCGCACTGAAGCTTTCTTT. Protein sequence: CASSSQGRTEAFF.

The chain couples TRBV10-2 to TRBJ1-2; possible D gene TRBD1, 5 bases. This CDR3 contains 12 residues. V lost 8 bases, J lost 7 bases, and 14 bases lay in between. CDR1 is WSHSY and CDR2 is SAAADI in the germline V gene. In DNA form, the CDR3 reads TGCGCCAGCGGGGGGTTGGGGAGTGGCTACACCTTC. The encoded protein is CASGGLGSGYTF.

The chain has TRBV12-3 or TRBV12-4 and TRBJ1-3; no firm D call. CDR3 length equals 13 residues. Trimming stripped 7 bases from V and 7 bases from J, with 14 bases between. CDR3 nucleotide sequence: TGTGCCAGCATGTTTAGTCGGGCTAACACCATATATTTT. It is translated as CASMFSRANTIYF.

J is TRBJ2-7 and V is TRBV15; possible D gene TRBD2, 5 bases. The CDR3 covers 14 residues. Germline V gene data show CDR1 as LNHNV and CDR2 as YYDKDF (reference sequence). Trimming cost V 1 base and J 4 bases, with 11 bases left between them. The CDR3 loop is CATSRGYGNYEQYF. CDR3 DNA: TGTGCCACCAGCAGAGGATACGGGAATTACGAGCAGTACTTC.

This sequence joins TRBV28 and TRBJ2-3, with D possibly matching TRBD2 (5 bases). V was shortened by 10 bases and J by 0 bases, with 11 bases between the two germline ends. This CDR3 region has 13 residues. In germline, CDR1 is MDHEN, CDR2 SYDVKM. This chain's CDR3 is CATRGSSTDTQYF. In DNA form, the CDR3 reads TGTGCCACCCGGGGATCTAGCACAGATACGCAGTATTTT.

This chain connects TRBV7-2 to TRBJ1-1, with D perhaps TRBD1 (6 bases). Between the trimmed V and J ends, which lost 2 bases and 1 base, there was a span of 11 bases. From germline, CDR1 is SGHTA and CDR2 FQGNSA. The CDR3 sequence is 15 residues long. CDR3 amino acids: CASSLLGTPNTEAFF. As DNA, the CDR3 is TGTGCCAGCAGCTTACTAGGGACACCGAACACTGAAGCTTTCTTT.

This rearrangement joins TRBV15 to TRBJ1-1; D is ambiguous. CDR1 and CDR2 from the germline V gene are LNHNV and YYDKDF (reference sequence). CDR3 length: 14 residues. V was trimmed by 0 bases and J by 4 bases, leaving 9 bases between them. The CDR3 loop is CATSRDQSVTEAFF. The CDR3 region has the DNA TGTGCCACCAGCAGAGATCAAAGCGTCACTGAAGCTTTCTTT.

V usage is TRBV5-6 and J usage is TRBJ1-1; the D gene is possibly TRBD1 (5 bases). Germline CDR1 reads SGHDT; CDR2 reads YYEEEE. V lost 4 bases, J lost 1 base, and 8 bases lay in between. The CDR3 contains 13 residues. CDR3 nucleotide sequence: TGTGCCAGCAGCATGGGACGGAACACTGAAGCTTTCTTT. Translating gives CASSMGRNTEAFF.

The chain has TRBV3-1 (or the pseudogene TRBV3-2) and TRBJ2-7; D perhaps matches TRBD1 (6 bases). Trimming removed 4 bases from V and 5 bases from J, with 18 bases in between. CDR3 length equals 15 residues. Germline V gene lookup returns CDR1 LGHDT and CDR2 YNNKEL (reference sequence). The CDR3, as DNA: TGTGCCAGCAGCCCCAGGGACATTCAAGGGAACGAGCAGTACTTC. Amino acids: CASSPRDIQGNEQYF.

The chain couples TRBV5-6 to TRBJ1-1; D is perhaps TRBD1 (5 bases). This CDR3 contains 15 residues. V was pared by 2 bases and J by 3 bases, with 14 bases between. The germline V gene encodes CDR1 SGHDT and CDR2 YYEEEE. The CDR3 sequence: CASSLFAGEDTEAFF. In nucleotides, the CDR3 is TGTGCCAGCAGCTTATTCGCGGGGGAAGACACTGAAGCTTTCTTT. The complete variable domain, with remaining parts taken from reference TRBV5-6 and TRBJ1-1, reads DAGVTQSPTHLIKTRGQQVTLRCSPKSGHDTVSWYQQALGQGPQFIFQYYEEEERQRGNFPDRFSGHQFPNYSSELNVNALLLGDSALYLCASSLFAGEDTEAFFGQGTRLTVV.

The rearrangement links TRBV11-2 to TRBJ1-5; D ambiguous. CDR3 length equals 11 residues. Trimming took 8 bases from V and 5 from J, leaving 7 bases between them. Germline-derived CDR1 and CDR2 are SGHAT and FQNNGV. As DNA, the CDR3 is TGTGCCAGCGACTCCGATCAGCCCCAGCATTTT. Translated: CASDSDQPQHF.

This clone was observed a single time. V gene TRBV7-9 combines with J gene TRBJ1-1, with a possible D match to TRBD1 (6 bases). The CDR3 has 15 amino acids. V lost 6 bases, J lost 0 bases, and 14 bases lay in between. CDR1 is SEHNR, CDR2 FQNEAQ, per germline (reference sequence). The CDR3 is CASRPGQLMNTEAFF. For the CDR3, the DNA is TGTGCCAGCAGACCTGGACAGCTCATGAACACTGAAGCTTTCTTT. The whole variable domain, filled in from reference TRBV7-9 and TRBJ1-1, reads DTGVSQNPRHKITKRGQNVTFRCDPISEHNRLYWYRQTLGQGPEFLTYFQNEAQLEKSRLLSDRFSAERPKGSFSTLEIQRTEQGDSAMYLCASRPGQLMNTEAFFGQGTRLTVV.

The CDR3 region has the DNA TGTGCCAGCAGTTCCCCCGGGACAGGGACTAACGAGCAGTACTTC. This translates into CASSSPGTGTNEQYF. The chain has TRBV27 and TRBJ2-7, with 9 bases identical to TRBD1. From germline, CDR1 is MNHEY and CDR2 SMNVEV (reference sequence). The CDR3 covers 15 residues. V gave up 4 bases and J gave up 5 bases; unmatched junction bases: 9.

This chain joins TRBV4-1 and TRBJ2-1; TRBD2 matches at 8 bases. Germline assignment: CDR1 MGHRA and CDR2 YSYEKL. This CDR3 contains 16 residues. With V trimmed by 2 bases and J by 2 bases, 5 bases remained unmatched. CDR3 region: CASSQRTSNPYNEQFF. Written as DNA, the CDR3 is TGCGCCAGCAGCCAAAGGACTAGCAACCCCTACAATGAGCAGTTCTTC.

The CDR3 sequence: CASSLGENQPQHF. The CDR3 nucleotides are TGTGCCAGCAGTTTAGGGGAGAATCAGCCCCAGCATTTT. This chain connects TRBV12-3 or TRBV12-4 to TRBJ1-5; D gene ambiguous. With 1 base removed from V and 4 bases from J, the gap between germline ends came to 5 bases. The length of the CDR3 is 13 residues.

The chain links TRBV6-1 to TRBJ2-7; possibly TRBD2 for D (6 bases). The V end lost 3 bases, the J end lost 2 bases, and 14 bases lay between the germline ends. Germline CDR1 MNHNS, CDR2 SASEGT. The length of the CDR3 is 15 residues. CDR3 amino acids: CASSDPASVTYEQYF. The CDR3 DNA reads TGTGCCAGCAGTGATCCGGCTAGCGTTACCTACGAGCAGTACTTC.

The V gene is TRBV11-2, the J gene TRBJ1-2, with D hard to call. V was pared by 1 base and J by 0 bases, with 9 bases between. Germline loops: CDR1 SGHAT, CDR2 FQNNGV. There are 15 residues in the CDR3. Here the CDR3 reads CASSLAVRTNYGYTF. DNA of the CDR3: TGTGCCAGCAGCTTAGCTGTCCGCACTAACTATGGCTACACCTTC.

V gene TRBV2 combines with J gene TRBJ2-7, with TRBD1 matching over 8 bases. The germline CDR1 and CDR2 sequences are SNHLY and FYNNEI. The CDR3 has 14 residues. V was clipped by 7 bases and J by 6 bases; unmatched bases: 11. The DNA for the CDR3 is TGTGCCAGCACCACGCTCAAGGGGACAGGCGAGCAGTACTTC. This encodes CASTTLKGTGEQYF.

This clone was seen only once. The V call is TRBV3-1 (or the pseudogene TRBV3-2), the J call TRBJ2-3; TRBD1 aligns across 7 bases. Germline loops: CDR1 LGHDT, CDR2 YNNKEL (reference sequence). This CDR3 comprises 15 residues. Trimming took 4 bases from V and 4 from J; bases not matched to a gene: 8. The DNA of the CDR3 is TGTGCCAGCAGCCCACGTGGACAGGTTTCAGATACGCAGTATTTT. As protein: CASSPRGQVSDTQYF.

This chain joins TRBV2 and TRBJ2-1; D is possibly TRBD1 or TRBD2 (5 bases each). The CDR3 loop spans 15 amino acids. The V gene's germline CDR1 is SNHLY and CDR2 FYNNEI. With 5 bases removed from V and 5 bases from J, the gap between germline ends came to 16 bases. The DNA of the CDR3 is TGTGCCAGCAGTCCAGCCGGGACCGTTAACAATGAGCAGTTCTTC. As protein: CASSPAGTVNNEQFF.